This TCR beta chain is drawn from a study of blood T cell repertoires in COVID-19. This CDR3 has 13 amino acids. Trimming shortened V by 8 bases and J by 8 bases, and 18 bases separated the two germline ends. The germline CDR1 and CDR2 sequences are SNHLY and FYNNEI. As handled by the study authors: Amplifying reference gene primers gave estimates of nucleated cell counts. Method: immunoSEQ multiplex PCR; TCRdb's copy keeps in-frame clones and lacks some. V, J and clone size are taken as reported in that table, and D and trimming were inferred from the DNA itself. Of approximately 500,000 clones listed, about 88% are singletons.

Sequenced: peripheral blood. This chain uses TRBV2 with TRBJ1-2; D ambiguous. This TCR derives from a man aged 18 to 35 with COVID-19, enrolled during active disease. CDR3: CASVLLRGWGYTF. The CDR3 DNA reads TGTGCCAGCGTTTTACTTAGAGGCTGGGGCTACACCTTC. The complete variable domain, with remaining parts taken from reference TRBV2 and TRBJ1-2, reads EPEVTQTPSHQVTQMGQEVILRCVPISNHLYFYWYRQILGQKVEFLVSFYNNEISEKSEIFDDQFSVERPDGSNFTLKIRSTKLEDSAMYFCASVLLRGWGYTFGSGTRLTVV.